These 23 T cell receptor beta chains came from one sample sequenced in a study of blood T cell repertoires in COVID-19. Only in-frame clones appear in the TCRdb table, and some are missing; sequencing was by immunoSEQ multiplex PCR. This sample has about 160,000 clones; about nine tenths occur once, and the top ten carry roughly 2%. Sequenced material: peripheral blood. The receptors stem from a man aged 18-30 years with acute or convalescent COVID-19.

The chain carries TRBV9 and TRBJ1-2; maybe TRBD1 (5 bases). The germline V gene encodes CDR1 SGDLS and CDR2 YYNGEE. The CDR3 consists of 18 residues. Trimming removed 0 bases at V and 5 bases at J, with 23 bases between. CDR3 nucleotides: TGTGCCAGCAGCGTAGCTACAGGAGACCTTCCTAACATATATGGCTACACCTTC. Translating gives CASSVATGDLPNIYGYTF.

The gene calls are TRBV3-1 (or the pseudogene TRBV3-2) and TRBJ2-7; a possible D gene is TRBD1 (6 bases). The V end lost 0 bases, the J end lost 2 bases, and 11 bases lay between the germline ends. The CDR3 is 15 residues long. In germline, CDR1 is LGHDT, CDR2 YNNKEL (reference sequence). The CDR3 loop reads CASSQETGPPYEQYF. In nucleotides, the CDR3 is TGTGCCAGCAGCCAAGAGACAGGTCCCCCCTACGAGCAGTACTTC.

The chain couples TRBV6-5 to TRBJ1-2; D gene unclear. Germline CDR1 reads MNHEY; CDR2 reads SVGAGI. This CDR3 region has 13 residues. Trimming removed 5 bases from V and 4 bases from J, with 11 bases in between. CDR3 sequence reads: CASSIESFYGYTF. The CDR3 DNA sequence: TGTGCCAGCAGTATCGAGTCCTTCTATGGCTACACCTTC.

This chain uses TRBV9 with TRBJ2-6, with D maybe TRBD1 (5 bases). Trimming shortened V by 4 bases and J by 0 bases, and 8 bases separated the two germline ends. The germline V gene encodes CDR1 SGDLS and CDR2 YYNGEE. The CDR3 contains 15 residues. CDR3 nucleotide sequence: TGTGCCAGCAGCCTTACAGGCTCTGGGGCCAACGTCCTGACTTTC. Translated, it gives CASSLTGSGANVLTF.

The chain links TRBV6-5 to TRBJ2-5; 7 nucleotides match TRBD2. Germline-derived CDR1 and CDR2 are MNHEY and SVGAGI. The CDR3 is 16 residues long. V was clipped by 0 bases and J by 4 bases; unmatched bases: 8. The CDR3 here is CASSYSGGIRAETQYF. The CDR3 DNA reads as TGTGCCAGCAGTTACTCGGGGGGGATTCGGGCAGAGACCCAGTACTTC.

The chain carries TRBV24-1 and TRBJ2-5, with D maybe TRBD1 (6 bases). The CDR3 extends over 16 amino acids. V was pared by 3 bases and J by 1 base, with 14 bases between. The germline gives CDR1 KGHDR, CDR2 SFDVKD. The CDR3 nucleotides are TGTGCCACCAGTGATCACAGGGTGGGCTTCCAAGAGACCCAGTACTTC. As protein: CATSDHRVGFQETQYF.

The chain is built from TRBV7-8 and TRBJ2-3, with 11 nucleotides matching TRBD1. The germline CDR1 and CDR2 sequences are SGHVS and FQNEAQ. The V gene end was trimmed by 5 bases and the J gene end by 3 bases; junction bases not matched to a gene: 16. CDR3 length: 19 residues. CDR3 loop: CASSPPGQGALAGTDTQYF. CDR3 coding DNA: TGTGCCAGCAGCCCTCCCGGACAGGGGGCCTTGGCAGGGACAGATACGCAGTATTTT.

The chain links TRBV12-3 or TRBV12-4 to TRBJ1-2; possibly TRBD1 for D (5 bases). V lost 0 bases to trimming and J lost 6 bases, with 8 bases between them. This CDR3 region has 13 residues. The CDR3 nucleotides are TGTGCCAGCAGTTTAGCAGCAGGGAATGGCTACACCTTC. This encodes CASSLAAGNGYTF.

This rearrangement joins TRBV6-1 to TRBJ2-3, with D maybe TRBD2 (6 bases). With 2 bases removed from V and 1 base from J, the gap between germline ends came to 10 bases. CDR1 and CDR2 (germline): MNHNS, SASEGT. The CDR3 spans 15 residues. Here the CDR3 DNA reads TGTGCCAGCAGTGAAACTATAGCGGGCACAGATACGCAGTATTTT. Amino acids: CASSETIAGTDTQYF.

The gene calls are TRBV12-5 and TRBJ1-2, with D perhaps matching TRBD1 (5 bases). There are 13 residues in the CDR3. Germline CDR1 is LGHNT and CDR2 is FRNRAP. V lost 4 bases to trimming and J lost 6 bases, with 12 bases between them. CDR3: CASGSQGPDGYTF. The CDR3 nucleotides are TGTGCTAGTGGTTCGCAGGGTCCCGATGGCTACACCTTC.

In DNA, the CDR3 is TGTGCCAGTAAGGCGGGAACTCTTAACTACGAGCAGTACTTC. Protein product: CASKAGTLNYEQYF. The chain is built from TRBV19 and TRBJ2-7, with D possibly TRBD2 on 6 matching bases. V lost 7 bases and J 3 bases, leaving 16 bases between the germline ends. This CDR3 has 14 amino acids. Germline CDR1 LNHDA, CDR2 SQIVND (reference sequence). Full variable domain (outside the CDR3, taken from reference TRBV19 and TRBJ2-7): DGGITQSPKYLFRKEGQNVTLSCEQNLNHDAMYWYRQDPGQGLRLIYYSQIVNDFQKGDIAEGYSVSREKKESFPLTVTSAQKNPTAFYLCASKAGTLNYEQYFGPGTRLTVT.

The chain uses TRBV12-3 or TRBV12-4 and TRBJ1-1; D uncertain. The V end lost 4 bases, the J end lost 3 bases, and 9 bases lay between the germline ends. The CDR3 has 13 amino acids. CDR3 nucleotide sequence: TGTGCCAGCAGTTCGGGTAGCGACACTGAAGCTTTCTTT. This gives the protein CASSSGSDTEAFF.

In its sample, this clone was seen once. This chain connects TRBV14 to TRBJ2-6, with 10 bases lining up with TRBD1. This CDR3 has 20 residues. CDR1 and CDR2 from the germline V gene are SGHDN and FVKESK. The J segment lost 4 bases and the V segment lost 3 bases, leaving 15 bases of the junction unmatched. CDR3 region: CASSHPESRQGARGANVLTF. The CDR3 coding sequence is TGTGCCAGCAGCCATCCAGAAAGTAGACAGGGGGCGCGAGGGGCCAACGTCCTGACTTTC.

This clone was observed a handful of times. The chain is built from TRBV7-9 and TRBJ1-2; 9 bases map to TRBD1. In germline, CDR1 is SEHNR, CDR2 FQNEAQ (reference sequence). With V trimmed by 5 bases and J by 1 base, 5 bases remained unmatched. The CDR3 length is 15 residues. The CDR3 DNA sequence: TGTGCCAGCAGCGCACAGGGGGCGTTTAACTATGGCTACACCTTC. It is translated as CASSAQGAFNYGYTF.

This clone appeared once. The chain uses TRBV12-2 and TRBJ2-1; TRBD2 was called by the table and not checked on the DNA. TRBV12-2 is flagged as a pseudogene. The CDR3 is 13 amino acids. As DNA, the CDR3 is TGTGCAAGTCGCTTAAGACTTTACAATGAGCAGTTCTTC. It encodes CASRLRLYNEQFF.

The chain recombines TRBV7-2 with TRBJ2-3; 8 positions match TRBD1. The V segment lost 1 base and the J segment 4 bases; nucleotides outside the gene matches: 7. The germline gives CDR1 SGHTA, CDR2 FQGNSA. The CDR3 has 16 residues. Here the CDR3 reads CASSLVQGALADTQYF. The DNA of the CDR3 is TGTGCCAGCAGCTTAGTCCAGGGGGCGTTGGCAGATACGCAGTATTTT.

V gene TRBV24-1 combines with J gene TRBJ1-2; no firm D call. Germline values: CDR1 KGHDR, CDR2 SFDVKD. V was trimmed by 4 bases and J by 1 base, leaving 6 bases between them. The CDR3 consists of 13 residues. This CDR3 reads CATSERYNYGYTF. In DNA, the CDR3 is TGTGCCACCAGTGAGAGATATAACTATGGCTACACCTTC.

The V call is TRBV6-2 or TRBV6-3, the J call TRBJ2-7; 9 nucleotides align to TRBD2. The V segment lost 5 bases and the J segment 5 bases; nucleotides outside the gene matches: 10. The CDR3 sequence is 15 residues long. Germline CDR1 MNHEY, CDR2 SVGEGT. Written as DNA, the CDR3 is TGTGCCAGCAGTACGGAAGCGGGAGGTTACCACGAGCAGTACTTC. This gives the protein CASSTEAGGYHEQYF.

This chain joins TRBV18 and TRBJ1-1; perhaps TRBD1 as D (5 bases). V was pared by 3 bases and J by 3 bases, with 14 bases between. The CDR3 is 15 amino acids. Germline V gene data show CDR1 as KGHSH and CDR2 as LQKENI. CDR3 sequence (DNA): TGTGCCAGCTCACCGCTCGCAGGGTTGGACACTGAAGCTTTCTTT. Translating gives CASSPLAGLDTEAFF.

The J gene is TRBJ2-1, the V gene TRBV4-1, with TRBD2 matching 10 bases. Germline CDR1 is MGHRA and CDR2 is YSYEKL. The CDR3 is made up of 17 amino acids. The V gene end was trimmed by 2 bases and the J gene end by 2 bases; junction bases not matched to a gene: 6. CDR3: CASSQTPGLAPYNEQFF. CDR3 DNA: TGCGCCAGCAGCCAAACACCGGGACTAGCGCCCTACAATGAGCAGTTCTTC.

The CDR3 DNA reads as TGCGCCAGCACCCCGGGTGGGACAGGGGCGAGGGAGCAGTTCTTC. It codes for CASTPGGTGAREQFF. The rearrangement links TRBV5-1 to TRBJ2-1; 10 bases are shared with TRBD1. The CDR3 has 15 amino acids. Germline trimming cut 6 bases from V and 10 bases from J; bases unmatched to any gene: 13. The germline gives CDR1 SGHRS, CDR2 YFSETQ.

A word on this clone: Germline is not matched at one junction end, which may reflect a read error. The chain couples TRBV9 to TRBJ2-7, with 12 bases that match TRBD1. Germline CDR1 is SGDLS and CDR2 is YYNGEE. This CDR3 is 16 amino acids long. The CDR3 is CASSVDGTGGSHEQYF. CDR3 DNA sequence: TGTGCCAGCAGCGTAGATGGGACAGGGGGCTCCCACGAGCAGTACTTC.

The V call is TRBV18, the J call TRBJ1-1; 8 nucleotides align to TRBD1. CDR3 size: 14 residues. J gave up 1 base and V 5 bases, and 3 bases lay outside the gene matches. Germline V gene data show CDR1 as KGHSH and CDR2 as LQKENI. In nucleotides, the CDR3 is TGTGCCAGCTCAGGACAGGGAACGAACACTGAAGCTTTCTTT. Its translation is CASSGQGTNTEAFF.